This passage covers 5 T cell receptor beta chains from one sample sequenced in a study of post-analysis software for immune sequencing data. Study-wide points: TRBV5-6, TRBV5-1 and TRBV20-1 were among four to six TRBV segments more frequent in patients than controls.

Prepared TCR beta cDNA libraries contained unique molecular identifiers. Each CDR3 protein is one row after TCRdb ran MiXCR on the PCR reads. The sample includes roughly 600,000 distinct CDR3 sequences, around 47% of them seen just once. These receptors' antigens are unknown. Sample: blood. The receptors were sampled from a girl aged 5-17 years with multiple sclerosis.

This chain joins TRBV12-5 and TRBJ1-4; unclear D gene. Germline assignment: CDR1 LGHNT and CDR2 FRNRAP. This CDR3 has 16 residues. V was pared by 3 bases and J by 8 bases, with 19 bases between. CDR3 protein: CASGFDQTRPGEKLFF. CDR3 nucleotides: TGTGCTAGTGGTTTCGATCAGACCCGGCCCGGCGAAAAACTGTTTTTT.

The gene calls are TRBV6-6 and TRBJ2-5; D is unresolved. The CDR3 extends over 13 amino acids. The V and J ends lost 3 bases and 5 bases respectively, with 10 bases between them. Germline CDR1 and CDR2: MNHNY and SVGAGI (reference sequence). CDR3 region: CASSYGGGETQYF. CDR3 bases: TGTGCCAGCAGTTATGGTGGTGGGGAGACCCAGTACTTC.

The gene calls are TRBV11-2 and TRBJ1-2; 8 nucleotides align to TRBD1. V shed 1 base and J 7 bases; nucleotides not matched to a gene: 5. The CDR3 spans 14 residues. Per the germline V gene, CDR1 is SGHAT and CDR2 is FQNNGV. CDR3 sequence reads: CASSLGQGIGGYTF. The CDR3 coding sequence is TGTGCCAGCAGCTTAGGACAGGGGATCGGTGGCTACACCTTC.

The chain links TRBV4-1 to TRBJ2-1; D is undetermined. This CDR3 region has 12 residues. V was trimmed by 0 bases and J by 12 bases, leaving 9 bases between them. Per the germline V gene, CDR1 is MGHRA and CDR2 is YSYEKL. The CDR3 nucleotides are TGCGCCAGCAGCCAAGAATTAAGTGGGCAGTTCTTC. Amino acid sequence: CASSQELSGQFF.

The chain combines TRBV12-3 or TRBV12-4 with TRBJ2-7; D assignment may be TRBD1 or TRBD2 (7 bases each). The CDR3 contains 12 residues. V gave up 11 bases and J gave up 3 bases, with 14 bases separating them. CDR3 bases: TGTGCCTCAGGGAGGGGGCTCTACGAGCAGTACTTC. As protein: CASGRGLYEQYF.